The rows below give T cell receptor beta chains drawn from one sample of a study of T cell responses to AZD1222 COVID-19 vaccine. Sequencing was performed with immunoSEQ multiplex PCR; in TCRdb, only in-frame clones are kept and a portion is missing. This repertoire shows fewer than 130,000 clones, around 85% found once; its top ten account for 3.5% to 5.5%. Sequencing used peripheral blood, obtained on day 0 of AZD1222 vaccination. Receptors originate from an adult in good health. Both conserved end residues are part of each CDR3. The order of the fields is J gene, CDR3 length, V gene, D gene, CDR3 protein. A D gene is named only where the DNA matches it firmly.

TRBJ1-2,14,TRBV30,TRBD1,CAWSRGQNFYGYTF
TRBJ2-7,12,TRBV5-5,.,CASSSDSGEQYF
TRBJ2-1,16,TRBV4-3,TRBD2,CASSQEGLADLNEQFF
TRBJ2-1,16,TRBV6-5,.,CASSYRRTPPRGEQFF
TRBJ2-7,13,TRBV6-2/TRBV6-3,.,CASSPLNGYEQYF
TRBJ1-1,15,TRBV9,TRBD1,CASSGRQGGNTEAFF
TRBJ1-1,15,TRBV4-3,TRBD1,CASSRRQGAGTEAFF
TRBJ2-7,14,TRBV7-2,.,CASSSKTGPYEQYF
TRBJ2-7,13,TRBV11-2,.,CASSSLLRNEQYF
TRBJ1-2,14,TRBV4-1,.,CASSQGARLRGYTF
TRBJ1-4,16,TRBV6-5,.,CASSYPKRERNEKLFF
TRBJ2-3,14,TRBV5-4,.,CASSREGYTDTQYF
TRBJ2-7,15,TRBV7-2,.,CASSPGGGPPGEQYF
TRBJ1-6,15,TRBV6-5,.,CASSYTGDFNSPLHF
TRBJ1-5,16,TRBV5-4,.,CASSSTPGRDNQPQHF
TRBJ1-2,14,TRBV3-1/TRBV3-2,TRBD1,CASSLRQGTYGYTF
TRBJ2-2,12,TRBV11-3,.,CASSLRTGELFF
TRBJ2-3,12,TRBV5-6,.,CASSPDGDTQYF
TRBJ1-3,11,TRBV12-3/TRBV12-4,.,CACFSGNTIYF
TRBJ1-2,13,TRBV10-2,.,CASNEQGLGGYTF
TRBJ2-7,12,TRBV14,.,CASSQVPYEQYF
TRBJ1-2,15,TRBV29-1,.,CSVEDQGRANYGYTF
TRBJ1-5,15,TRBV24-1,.,CATSEGGQGNQPQHF